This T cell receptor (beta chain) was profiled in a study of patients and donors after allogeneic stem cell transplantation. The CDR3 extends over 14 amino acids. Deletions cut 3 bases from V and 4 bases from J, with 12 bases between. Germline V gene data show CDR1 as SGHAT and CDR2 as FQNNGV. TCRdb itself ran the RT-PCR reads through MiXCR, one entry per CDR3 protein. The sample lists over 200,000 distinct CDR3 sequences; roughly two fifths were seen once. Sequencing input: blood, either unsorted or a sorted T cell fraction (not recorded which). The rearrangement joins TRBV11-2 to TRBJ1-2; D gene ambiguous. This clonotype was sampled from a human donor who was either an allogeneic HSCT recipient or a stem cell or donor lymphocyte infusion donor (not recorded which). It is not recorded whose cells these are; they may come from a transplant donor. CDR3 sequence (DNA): TGTGCCAGCAGCTTGCTACAGTCTCGCTATGGCTACACCTTC. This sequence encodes CASSLLQSRYGYTF.